Many counts were recorded for the clone carrying this T cell receptor (beta chain). Methods used by the authors: Estimation of nucleated cell counts was performed using reference gene primer amplification. Assay: immunoSEQ multiplex PCR; the TCRdb copy retains only in-frame clones and omits some. The DNA gave D and trimming, while V, J and clone size come from that table. The sample shows about 140,000 clones, roughly 85% of them seen only once. The data originate from a study of blood T cell repertoires in COVID-19. V lost 3 bases, J lost 4 bases, and 15 bases lay in between. Per germline, CDR1 GTSNPN and CDR2 SVGIG (reference sequence). The CDR3 consists of 14 residues.

The specimen sequenced was peripheral blood. The sequence was obtained from a man aged 55 to 70 with acute or convalescent COVID-19. This sequence joins TRBV30 and TRBJ1-1; tentative D call: TRBD1 (6 bases). CDR3 residues: CAWRPGVRGTEAFF. DNA of the CDR3: TGTGCCTGGAGGCCCGGGGTCAGGGGCACTGAAGCTTTCTTT.